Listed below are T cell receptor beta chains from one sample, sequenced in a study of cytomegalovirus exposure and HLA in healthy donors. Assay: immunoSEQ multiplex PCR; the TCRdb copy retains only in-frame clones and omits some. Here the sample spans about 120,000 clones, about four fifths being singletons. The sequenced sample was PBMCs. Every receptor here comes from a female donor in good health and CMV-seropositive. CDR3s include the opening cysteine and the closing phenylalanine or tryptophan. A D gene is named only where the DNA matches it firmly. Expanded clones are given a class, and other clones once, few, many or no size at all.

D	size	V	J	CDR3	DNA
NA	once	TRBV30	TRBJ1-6	CAWSVALNSPLHF	TGTGCCTGGAGTGTAGCCCTGAATTCACCCCTCCACTTT
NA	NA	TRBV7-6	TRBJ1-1	CASSLLPDVISEAFF	TGTGCCAGCAGCCTCCTACCCGATGTCATTAGTGAAGCTTTCTTT
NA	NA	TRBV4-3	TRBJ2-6	CASSQDTLSGANVLTF	TGCGCCAGCAGCCAAGATACCCTATCTGGGGCCAACGTCCTGACTTTC
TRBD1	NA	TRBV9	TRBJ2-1	CASVGQEYNEQFF	TGTGCCAGCGTAGGACAGGAATACAATGAGCAGTTCTTC
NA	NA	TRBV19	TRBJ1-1	CASSHQPQVNTEAFF	TGTGCCAGTAGCCATCAACCGCAGGTGAACACTGAAGCTTTCTTT
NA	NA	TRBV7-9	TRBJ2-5	CASSLQGNTQETQYF	TGTGCCAGCAGCTTACAGGGGAACACCCAAGAGACCCAGTACTTC
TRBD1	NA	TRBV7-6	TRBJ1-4	CASSQQGTGNEKLFF	TGTGCCAGCAGCCAACAGGGGACGGGAAATGAAAAACTGTTTTTT
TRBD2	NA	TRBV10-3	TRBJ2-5	CAIGWTSGVRIRQETQYF	TGTGCCATCGGTTGGACTAGCGGGGTGCGTATAAGACAAGAGACCCAGTACTTC
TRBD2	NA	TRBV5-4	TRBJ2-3	CASSLRTSGALTDTQYF	TGTGCCAGCAGCCTGCGGACTAGCGGGGCCCTCACAGATACGCAGTATTTT
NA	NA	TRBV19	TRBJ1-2	CASLVSLYGYTF	TGTGCCAGTCTGGTCAGTCTCTATGGCTACACCTTC
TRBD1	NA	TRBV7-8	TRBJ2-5	CASSPDRAKQETQYF	TGTGCCAGCAGCCCCGACAGGGCGAAACAAGAGACCCAGTACTTC
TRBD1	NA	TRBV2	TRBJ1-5	CASEGGTGHNQPQHF	TGTGCCAGCGAAGGAGGGACAGGTCATAATCAGCCCCAGCATTTT
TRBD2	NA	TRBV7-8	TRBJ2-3	CASSQTSVSTDTQYF	TGTGCCAGCAGTCAAACTAGCGTTAGCACAGATACGCAGTATTTT
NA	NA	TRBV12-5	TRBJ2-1	CASGQNPGEQFF	TGTGCTAGTGGTCAAAACCCCGGGGAGCAGTTCTTC
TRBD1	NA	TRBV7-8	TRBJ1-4	CASSPRQGPSEKLFF	TGTGCCAGCAGCCCCCGACAGGGTCCGAGTGAAAAACTGTTTTTT
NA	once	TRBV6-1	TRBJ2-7	CASSEGGRANYEQYF	TGTGCCAGCAGTGAAGGCGGCAGGGCTAACTACGAGCAGTACTTC
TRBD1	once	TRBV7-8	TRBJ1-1	CASSYGQGGRKF	TGTGCCAGCAGCTACGGACAGGGGGGCCGGAAGTTT
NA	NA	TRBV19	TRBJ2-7	CASSPGLGPYEQYF	TGTGCCAGTAGTCCCGGACTGGGCCCTTACGAGCAGTACTTC
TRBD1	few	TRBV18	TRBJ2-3	CASSGQGIDTQYF	TGTGCCAGCTCGGGACAGGGAATAGATACGCAGTATTTT
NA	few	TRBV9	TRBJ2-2	CASSVVKGGTGELFF	TGTGCCAGCAGCGTAGTGAAGGGGGGGACCGGGGAGCTGTTTTTT
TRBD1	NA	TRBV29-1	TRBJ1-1	CSAIPTGMNTEAFF	TGCAGCGCTATCCCGACAGGGATGAACACTGAAGCTTTCTTT
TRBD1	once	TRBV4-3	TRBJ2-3	CASSQGLGGDTDTQYF	TGCGCCAGCAGCCAAGGCCTAGGGGGCGACACAGATACGCAGTATTTT
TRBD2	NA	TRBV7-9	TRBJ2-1	CASSPSRGLAGGRENEQFF	TGTGCCAGCAGCCCTAGCCGGGGACTAGCGGGGGGCCGAGAGAATGAGCAGTTCTTC
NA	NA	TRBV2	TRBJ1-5	CASSAVTALNQPQHF	TGTGCCAGCAGTGCTGTGACAGCTTTGAATCAGCCCCAGCATTTT
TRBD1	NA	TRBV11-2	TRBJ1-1	CASRHPSGQLMNTEAFF	TGTGCCAGCAGACATCCTTCGGGACAGCTAATGAACACTGAAGCTTTCTTT
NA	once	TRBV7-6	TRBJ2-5	CASAGLDQETQYF	TGTGCCAGCGCAGGCTTGGACCAAGAGACCCAGTACTTC
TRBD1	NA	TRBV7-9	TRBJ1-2	CASSSGTGEVTF	TGTGCCAGCAGCTCCGGGACAGGGGAGGTCACCTTC
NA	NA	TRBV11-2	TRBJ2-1	CASRGGAGEQFF	TGTGCCAGCAGAGGGGGGGCAGGTGAGCAGTTCTTC
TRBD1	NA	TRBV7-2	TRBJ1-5	CASGQGPSNQPQHF	TGTGCCAGTGGACAGGGGCCCAGCAATCAGCCCCAGCATTTT
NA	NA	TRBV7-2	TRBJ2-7	CASSLRGSPSSYEQYF	TGTGCCAGCAGCTTACGGGGGTCCCCCAGCTCCTACGAGCAGTACTTC
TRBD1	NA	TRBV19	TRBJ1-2	CASQQITGVGYTF	TGTGCCAGCCAACAAATTACAGGGGTTGGCTACACCTTC
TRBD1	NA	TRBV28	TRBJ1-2	CASSFGDRAYGYTF	TGTGCCAGCAGTTTCGGGGACAGAGCCTATGGCTACACCTTC
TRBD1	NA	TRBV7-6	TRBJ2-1	CASSPGQGADEQFF	TGTGCCAGCAGCCCAGGACAGGGGGCGGATGAGCAGTTCTTC
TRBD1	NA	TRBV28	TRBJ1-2	CASTDPTGGNYGYTF	TGTGCCAGCACCGACCCGACAGGGGGCAACTATGGCTACACCTTC
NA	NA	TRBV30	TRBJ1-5	CAWTQGASGNQPQHF	TGTGCCTGGACCCAAGGTGCCTCCGGGAATCAGCCCCAGCATTTT
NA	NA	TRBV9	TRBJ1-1	CASSVAAGRTEAFF	TGTGCCAGCAGCGTAGCTGCGGGGAGAACTGAAGCTTTCTTT
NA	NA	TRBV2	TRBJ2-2	CASVPDRNTGELFF	TGTGCCAGCGTACCGGACAGGAACACCGGGGAGCTGTTTTTT
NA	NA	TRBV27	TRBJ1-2	CASSPGYGYTF	TGTGCCAGCAGCCCCGGGTATGGCTACACCTTC
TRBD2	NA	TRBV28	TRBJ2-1	CASSTSGGASGEQFF	TGTGCCAGCTCAACTAGCGGGGGGGCTTCAGGGGAGCAGTTCTTC
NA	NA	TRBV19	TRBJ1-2	CASSIDRRQQYGYTF	TGTGCCAGTAGTATTGACCGCCGACAGCAGTATGGCTACACCTTC
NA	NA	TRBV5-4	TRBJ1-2	CASSSRGEYGYTF	TGTGCCAGCAGCTCCCGGGGAGAGTATGGCTACACCTTC
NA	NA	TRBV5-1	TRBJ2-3	CASSNRATSDTQYF	TGCGCCAGCTCAAACAGGGCAACGTCAGATACGCAGTATTTT
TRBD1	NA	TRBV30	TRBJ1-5	CAWSGQGAQPQHF	TGTGCCTGGAGTGGACAGGGAGCTCAGCCCCAGCATTTT
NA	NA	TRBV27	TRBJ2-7	CASSLANPRGTSYEQYF	TGTGCCAGCAGTTTAGCTAACCCTCGGGGAACCTCCTACGAGCAGTACTTC
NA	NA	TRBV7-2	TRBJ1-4	CASSLKQGHNEKLFF	TGTGCCAGCAGCTTAAAACAGGGACATAATGAAAAACTGTTTTTT
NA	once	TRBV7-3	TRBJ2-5	CASSAGDKETQYF	TGTGCCAGCAGCGCAGGGGATAAAGAGACCCAGTACTTC
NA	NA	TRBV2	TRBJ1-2	CASSEEGVGSGYTF	TGTGCCAGCAGTGAAGAGGGAGTGGGGAGTGGCTACACCTTC
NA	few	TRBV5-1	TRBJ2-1	CASGQTGLGNEQFF	TGCGCCAGCGGACAGACAGGATTGGGCAATGAGCAGTTCTTC
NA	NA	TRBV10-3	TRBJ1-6	CAISEGQEANSPLHF	TGTGCCATCAGTGAAGGCCAGGAGGCCAATTCACCCCTCCACTTT
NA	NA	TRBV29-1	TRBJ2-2	CSVEDLGGTGATGELFF	TGCAGCGTTGAAGATCTCGGGGGGACAGGAGCCACCGGGGAGCTGTTTTTT
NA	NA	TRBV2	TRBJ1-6	CASRPGHSNSPLHF	TGTGCCAGCAGGCCAGGACATAGTAATTCACCCCTCCACTTT
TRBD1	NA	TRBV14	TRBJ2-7	CASSQVGQGTYEQYF	TGTGCCAGCAGCCAAGTGGGACAGGGCACCTACGAGCAGTACTTC
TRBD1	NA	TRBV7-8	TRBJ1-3	CASSLTGVRGNTIYF	TGTGCCAGCAGCTTAACAGGGGTGAGGGGAAACACCATATATTTT